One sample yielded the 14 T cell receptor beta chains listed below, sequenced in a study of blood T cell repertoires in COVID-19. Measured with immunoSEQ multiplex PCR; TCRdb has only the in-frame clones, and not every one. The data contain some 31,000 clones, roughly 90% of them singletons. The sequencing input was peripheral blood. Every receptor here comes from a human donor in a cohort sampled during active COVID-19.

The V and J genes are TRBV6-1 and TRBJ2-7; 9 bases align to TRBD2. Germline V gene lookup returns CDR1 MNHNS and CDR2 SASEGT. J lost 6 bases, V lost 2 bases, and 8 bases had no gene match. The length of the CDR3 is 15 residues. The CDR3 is CASSERLSGSSEQYF. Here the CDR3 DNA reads TGTGCCAGCAGTGAACGTCTTAGCGGGAGCAGCGAGCAGTACTTC.

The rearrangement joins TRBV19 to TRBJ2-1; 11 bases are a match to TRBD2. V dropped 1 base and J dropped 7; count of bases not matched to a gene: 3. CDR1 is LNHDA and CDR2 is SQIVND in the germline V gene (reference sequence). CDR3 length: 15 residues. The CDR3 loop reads CASSIGPSGRNEQFF. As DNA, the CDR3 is TGTGCCAGTAGTATAGGGCCTAGCGGGAGGAATGAGCAGTTCTTC.

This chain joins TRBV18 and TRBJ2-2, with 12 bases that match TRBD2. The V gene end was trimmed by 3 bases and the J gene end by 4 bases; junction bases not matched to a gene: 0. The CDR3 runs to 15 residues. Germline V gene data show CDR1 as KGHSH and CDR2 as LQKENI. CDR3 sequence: CASSPGLAGTGELFF. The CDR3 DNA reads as TGTGCCAGCTCACCGGGACTAGCGGGCACCGGGGAGCTGTTTTTT.

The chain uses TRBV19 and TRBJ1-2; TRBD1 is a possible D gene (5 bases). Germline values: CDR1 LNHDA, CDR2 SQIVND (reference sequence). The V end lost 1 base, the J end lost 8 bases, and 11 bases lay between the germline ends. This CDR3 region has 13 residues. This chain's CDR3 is CASSIGQGGGYTF. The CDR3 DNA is TGTGCCAGTAGTATAGGGCAGGGAGGAGGCTACACCTTC.

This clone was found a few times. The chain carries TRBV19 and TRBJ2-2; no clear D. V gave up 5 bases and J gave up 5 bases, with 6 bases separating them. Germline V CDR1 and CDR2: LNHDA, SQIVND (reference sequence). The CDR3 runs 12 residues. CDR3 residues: CASSPLTGELFF. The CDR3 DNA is TGTGCCAGTAGTCCTCTAACCGGGGAGCTGTTTTTT. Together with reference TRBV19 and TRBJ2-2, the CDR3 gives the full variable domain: DGGITQSPKYLFRKEGQNVTLSCEQNLNHDAMYWYRQDPGQGLRLIYYSQIVNDFQKGDIAEGYSVSREKKESFPLTVTSAQKNPTAFYLCASSPLTGELFFGEGSRLTVL.

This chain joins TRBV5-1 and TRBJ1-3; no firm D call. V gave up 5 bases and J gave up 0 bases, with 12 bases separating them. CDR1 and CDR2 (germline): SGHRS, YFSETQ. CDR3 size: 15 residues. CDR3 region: CASRVDPNSGNTIYF. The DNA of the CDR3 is TGCGCCAGCAGAGTAGATCCAAACTCTGGAAACACCATATATTTT.

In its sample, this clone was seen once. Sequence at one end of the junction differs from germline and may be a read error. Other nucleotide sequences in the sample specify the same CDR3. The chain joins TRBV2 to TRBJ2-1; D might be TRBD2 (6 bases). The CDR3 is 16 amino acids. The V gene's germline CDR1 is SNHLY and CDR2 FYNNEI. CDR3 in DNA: TGTGCCAGCAGTGAACACTCGGGACTGACCTACAATGAGCAATTCTTC. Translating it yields CASSEHSGLTYNEQFF.

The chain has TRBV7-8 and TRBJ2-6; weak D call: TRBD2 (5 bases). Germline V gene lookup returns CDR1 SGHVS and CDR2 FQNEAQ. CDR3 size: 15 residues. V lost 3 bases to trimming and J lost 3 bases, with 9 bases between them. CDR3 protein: CASSFGVFGANVLTF. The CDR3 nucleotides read TGTGCCAGCAGCTTCGGGGTCTTTGGGGCCAACGTCCTGACTTTC.

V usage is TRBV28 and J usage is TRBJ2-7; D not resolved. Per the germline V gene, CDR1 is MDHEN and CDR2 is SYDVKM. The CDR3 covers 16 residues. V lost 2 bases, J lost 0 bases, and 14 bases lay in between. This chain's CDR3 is CASSLHPAVLSYEQYF. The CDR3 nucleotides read TGTGCCAGCAGTTTACACCCTGCCGTACTCTCCTACGAGCAGTACTTC. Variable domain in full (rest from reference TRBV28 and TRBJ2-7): DVKVTQSSRYLVKRTGEKVFLECVQDMDHENMFWYRQDPGLGLRLIYFSYDVKMKEKGDIPEGYSVSREKKERFSLILESASTNQTSMYLCASSLHPAVLSYEQYFGPGTRLTVT.

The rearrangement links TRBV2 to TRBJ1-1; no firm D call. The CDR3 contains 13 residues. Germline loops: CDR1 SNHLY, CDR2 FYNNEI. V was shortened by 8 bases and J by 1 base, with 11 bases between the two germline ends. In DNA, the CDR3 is TGTGCCAGCGCCCCGACACGGAACACTGAAGCTTTCTTT. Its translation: CASAPTRNTEAFF.

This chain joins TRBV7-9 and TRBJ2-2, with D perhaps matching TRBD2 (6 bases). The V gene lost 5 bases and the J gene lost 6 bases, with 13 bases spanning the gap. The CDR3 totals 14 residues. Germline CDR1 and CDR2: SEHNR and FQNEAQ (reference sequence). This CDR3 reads CASSHRLVPGELFF. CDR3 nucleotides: TGTGCCAGCAGCCACAGACTAGTTCCCGGGGAGCTGTTTTTT.

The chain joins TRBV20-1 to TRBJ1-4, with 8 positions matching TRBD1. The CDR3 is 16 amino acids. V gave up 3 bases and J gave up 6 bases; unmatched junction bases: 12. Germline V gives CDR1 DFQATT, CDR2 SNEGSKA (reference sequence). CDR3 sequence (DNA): TGCAGTGCTAGTCCGCCAGGGGGCACGCGGGATGAAAAACTGTTTTTT. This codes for CSASPPGGTRDEKLFF.

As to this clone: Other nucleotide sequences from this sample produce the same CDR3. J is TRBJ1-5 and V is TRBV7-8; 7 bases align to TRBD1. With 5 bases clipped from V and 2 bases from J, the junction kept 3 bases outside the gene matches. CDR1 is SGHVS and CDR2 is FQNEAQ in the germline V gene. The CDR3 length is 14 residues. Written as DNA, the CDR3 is TGTGCCAGCAGCCTAGGACAGGGCAATCAGCCCCAGCATTTT. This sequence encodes CASSLGQGNQPQHF.

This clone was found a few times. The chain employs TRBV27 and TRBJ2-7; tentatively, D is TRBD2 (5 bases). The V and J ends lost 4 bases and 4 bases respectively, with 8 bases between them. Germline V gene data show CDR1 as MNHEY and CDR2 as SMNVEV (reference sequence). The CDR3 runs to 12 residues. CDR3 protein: CASSSRGYEQYF. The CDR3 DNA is TGTGCCAGCAGTTCTCGGGGTTACGAGCAGTACTTC.